Below are 18 T cell receptor beta chains sequenced from a single sample in a study of cytomegalovirus exposure and HLA in healthy donors. Using immunoSEQ multiplex PCR, the repertoire was profiled, and TCRdb retains in-frame clones only, with some absent. The data show a few hundred thousand clones, 88% seen once. The material sequenced was PBMCs. The source is a man aged 25-45 years in good health and CMV-seronegative.

The gene calls are TRBV27 and TRBJ1-2; 11 nucleotides agree with TRBD1. This CDR3 has 15 amino acids. The ends lost 6 bases at V and 1 base at J; junction bases unmatched: 4. Germline V gene sequence: CDR1 MNHEY, CDR2 SMNVEV (reference sequence). Here the CDR3 reads CASSSGTGGNYGYTF. The CDR3 DNA reads TGTGCCAGCAGCTCTGGGACAGGGGGTAACTATGGCTACACCTTC.

Worth noting for this clone: The sample has other DNA sequences that encode this CDR3 too. V gene TRBV7-9 combines with J gene TRBJ1-2; D possibly corresponds to TRBD1 (6 bases). This CDR3 is built from 14 residues. Per germline, CDR1 SEHNR and CDR2 FQNEAQ (reference sequence). The V end was cut by 4 bases, the J end by 5 bases, with 14 bases between. Here the CDR3 DNA reads TGTGCCAGCAGCTCACAGGGCTTCGGATATGGCTACACCTTC. Translation gives CASSSQGFGYGYTF. Based on the CDR3 plus reference TRBV7-9 and TRBJ1-2, the full variable domain is DTGVSQNPRHKITKRGQNVTFRCDPISEHNRLYWYRQTLGQGPEFLTYFQNEAQLEKSRLLSDRFSAERPKGSFSTLEIQRTEQGDSAMYLCASSSQGFGYGYTFGSGTRLTVV.

The genes are TRBV7-6 and TRBJ1-1, with D tentatively TRBD1 (5 bases). This CDR3 has 16 amino acids. Germline-derived CDR1 and CDR2 are SGHVS and FNYEAQ. Between the trimmed V and J ends, which lost 2 bases and 2 bases, there was a span of 15 bases. The CDR3 DNA follows: TGTGCCAGCAGCTTACGTTTAGGGGCTGGAAACACTGAAGCTTTCTTT. It codes for CASSLRLGAGNTEAFF.

V usage is TRBV30 and J usage is TRBJ2-1; weak D call: TRBD2 (5 bases). CDR1 and CDR2 from the germline V gene are GTSNPN and SVGIG (reference sequence). V shed 1 base and J shed 2 bases, with 15 bases lying between them. There are 16 residues in the CDR3. CDR3 sequence: CAWSGTDSPTYNEQFF. The CDR3 DNA follows: TGTGCCTGGAGTGGGACGGACTCACCTACCTACAATGAGCAGTTCTTC.

The chain employs TRBV11-2 and TRBJ2-7, with D perhaps TRBD2 (5 bases). This CDR3 comprises 14 residues. V was cut by 6 bases and J by 5 bases, with 17 bases left in between. Germline-derived CDR1 and CDR2 are SGHAT and FQNNGV. CDR3 region: CASSLMREFNEQYF. CDR3 bases: TGTGCCAGCAGTCTCATGAGGGAGTTCAACGAGCAGTACTTC.

The chain recombines TRBV6-1 with TRBJ2-4, with D tentatively TRBD1 (5 bases). V was cut by 3 bases and J by 0 bases, with 12 bases left in between. The germline CDR1 and CDR2 sequences are MNHNS and SASEGT. CDR3 length equals 16 residues. The CDR3 here is CASSEDGHGAKNIQYF. Written as DNA, the CDR3 is TGTGCCAGCAGTGAGGACGGACATGGAGCCAAAAACATTCAGTACTTC.

This chain links TRBV5-8 with TRBJ2-5, with 10 bases aligning to TRBD1. V trimming: 3 bases; J trimming: 7 bases; junction bases outside the gene matches: 3. The germline V gene encodes CDR1 SGHTS and CDR2 YDEGEE. This CDR3 region has 13 residues. CDR3 amino acids: CASSSGTGVTQYF. As DNA, the CDR3 is TGTGCCAGCAGCTCCGGGACAGGGGTGACCCAGTACTTC.

The V and J genes are TRBV29-1 and TRBJ2-2; D uncertain. This CDR3 comprises 13 residues. In germline, CDR1 is SQVTM, CDR2 ANQGSEA. V lost 8 bases, J lost 5 bases, and 15 bases lay in between. The DNA of the CDR3 is TGCAGCACCCTCCTGCGAGGTACCGGGGAGCTGTTTTTT. Translation gives CSTLLRGTGELFF.

The genes are TRBV18 and TRBJ2-2, with D uncertain. Germline V gives CDR1 KGHSH, CDR2 LQKENI. V was shortened by 5 bases and J by 3 bases, with 7 bases between the two germline ends. This CDR3 contains 13 residues. DNA of the CDR3: TGTGCCAGCTCATCGCAGGACACCGGGGAGCTGTTTTTT. Encoded protein: CASSSQDTGELFF. The full variable domain, its missing parts supplied by reference TRBV18 and TRBJ2-2, is NAGVMQNPRHLVRRRGQEARLRCSPMKGHSHVYWYRQLPEEGLKFMVYLQKENIIDESGMPKERFSAEFPKEGPSILRIQQVVRGDSAAYFCASSSQDTGELFFGEGSRLTVL.

V gene TRBV11-2 combines with J gene TRBJ2-7; TRBD1 matches 11 bases. V shed 4 bases, J shed 2 bases, and the junction held 7 bases outside the gene matches. CDR1 and CDR2 (germline): SGHAT, FQNNGV. The CDR3 runs 16 residues. This CDR3 is CASSSDGQGAAYEQYF. The CDR3 nucleotides are TGTGCCAGCAGCTCCGACGGACAGGGGGCCGCCTACGAGCAGTACTTC.

The chain carries TRBV20-1 and TRBJ1-2, with 7 bases lining up with TRBD1. The V segment lost 6 bases and the J segment 7 bases; nucleotides outside the gene matches: 5. The CDR3 covers 11 residues. The V gene's germline CDR1 is DFQATT and CDR2 SNEGSKA (reference sequence). In DNA, the CDR3 is TGCAGTGCCGGGACAGAAGGTGGCTACACCTTC. The encoded protein is CSAGTEGGYTF.

This clone was found a few times. The chain couples TRBV21-1 to TRBJ1-1; the D call in the table, TRBD1, was not verified against the DNA. TRBV21-1 is listed as a pseudogene. This CDR3 has 13 residues. CDR3 DNA sequence: TGTGCCAGCAGCACGGACAGGGTGGGTGAAGCTTTCTTT. Residues: CASSTDRVGEAFF.

This chain's CDR3 is CASSFLAGEQYF. CDR3 DNA: TGTGCCAGCAGTTTCCTAGCGGGGGAGCAGTACTTC. V and J are TRBV27 and TRBJ2-7, with TRBD2 identical over 9 bases. After removal of 3 bases from V and 7 bases from J, the junction contained 1 base not matched to a gene. The CDR3 loop spans 12 amino acids. Germline V lookup: CDR1 MNHEY, CDR2 SMNVEV (reference sequence).

J is TRBJ2-3 and V is TRBV11-3, with D possibly TRBD2 on 5 matching bases. V lost 5 bases to trimming and J lost 1 base, with 13 bases between them. Per the germline V gene, CDR1 is SGHNT and CDR2 is YENEEA. The CDR3 has 15 residues. The CDR3 loop is CASSPRGSGTDTQYF. Written as DNA, the CDR3 is TGTGCCAGCAGCCCCCGCGGTAGCGGCACAGATACGCAGTATTTT. Full variable domain (remainder filled in from reference TRBV11-3 and TRBJ2-3): EAGVVQSPRYKIIEKKQPVAFWCNPISGHNTLYWYLQNLGQGPELLIRYENEEAVDDSQLPKDRFSAERLKGVDSTLKIQPAELGDSAVYLCASSPRGSGTDTQYFGPGTRLTVL.

The chain combines TRBV18 with TRBJ2-3; tentative D call: TRBD2 (6 bases). V shed 2 bases and J shed 1 base, with 16 bases lying between them. The CDR3 has 17 residues. Germline CDR1 KGHSH, CDR2 LQKENI. This chain's CDR3 is CASSPVAGGTGTDTQYF. CDR3 nucleotide sequence: TGTGCCAGCTCACCAGTAGCTGGCGGGACCGGCACAGATACGCAGTATTTT. Full variable domain (missing parts from reference TRBV18 and TRBJ2-3): NAGVMQNPRHLVRRRGQEARLRCSPMKGHSHVYWYRQLPEEGLKFMVYLQKENIIDESGMPKERFSAEFPKEGPSILRIQQVVRGDSAAYFCASSPVAGGTGTDTQYFGPGTRLTVL.

This clone was observed once. This chain links TRBV20-1 with TRBJ1-2; 7 bases are shared with TRBD1. Germline CDR1 reads DFQATT; CDR2 reads SNEGSKA (reference sequence). CDR3 length: 11 residues. Germline trimming cut 3 bases from V and 8 bases from J; bases unmatched to any gene: 3. CDR3 amino acids: CSASRQGGYTF. For the CDR3, the DNA is TGCAGTGCTAGCAGACAGGGAGGCTACACCTTC.

This chain joins TRBV6-5 and TRBJ2-3; 10 bases match TRBD2. Germline V gives CDR1 MNHEY, CDR2 SVGAGI. CDR3 length: 15 residues. V was pared by 5 bases and J by 5 bases, with 7 bases of the junction left unmatched. The CDR3 bases are TGTGCCAGCAGTCTAGCGGGGGAAAGGAGAGATACGCAGTATTTT. Residues: CASSLAGERRDTQYF.

V gene TRBV7-9 combines with J gene TRBJ1-1; D is possibly TRBD1 (5 bases). The CDR3 length is 14 residues. V was cut by 4 bases and J by 2 bases, with 11 bases left in between. Looked up from germline, CDR1 is SEHNR and CDR2 is FQNEAQ (reference sequence). The CDR3 DNA is TGTGCCAGCAGCTGGAGTGGGGCTAACACTGAAGCTTTCTTT. This encodes CASSWSGANTEAFF.